Listed here are 10 T cell receptor beta chains from one sample, sequenced in a study of cytomegalovirus exposure and HLA in healthy donors. The PCR contained 60 Vbeta and 13 Jbeta primers. Using immunoSEQ multiplex PCR, the repertoire was profiled, and TCRdb retains in-frame clones only, with some absent. Among about 110,000 clones listed, 70% to 85% were seen once. Material: PBMCs. These TCRs come from a man in his 60s in good health and CMV-seronegative.

This rearrangement joins TRBV5-8 to TRBJ1-6; D might be TRBD1 (6 bases). This CDR3 region has 18 residues. The germline CDR1 and CDR2 sequences are SGHTS and YDEGEE. V lost 1 base, J lost 6 bases, and 20 bases lay in between. CDR3 DNA sequence: TGTGCCAGCAGCTTGATGTGGGGGCGCGTCCCCAGTAATTCACCCCTCCACTTT. Amino acids: CASSLMWGRVPSNSPLHF.

This clone was observed a few times. V usage is TRBV7-9 and J usage is TRBJ2-1; TRBD2 agrees at 8 bases. Germline CDR1 SEHNR, CDR2 FQNEAQ (reference sequence). The CDR3 is 18 amino acids. Losses at the gene ends were 4 bases for V and 8 bases for J; bases not matched to a gene: 19. CDR3 bases: TGTGCCAGCAGCTCTCCCCCGGGGCGGGGCGGGGGGTTAGATGAGCAGTTCTTC. Amino acids: CASSSPPGRGGGLDEQFF.

This chain links TRBV28 with TRBJ2-5; 10 positions agree with TRBD1. Germline CDR1 MDHEN, CDR2 SYDVKM. J was trimmed by 2 bases and V by 6 bases; bases with no gene match: 9. The CDR3 spans 16 residues. CDR3 residues: CASSKPGTGAQETQYF. The CDR3 bases are TGTGCCAGCAGCAAACCCGGGACAGGGGCGCAAGAGACCCAGTACTTC.

V is TRBV4-2 and J is TRBJ1-6; a weak D match, TRBD1 (5 bases). The CDR3 sequence is 19 residues long. Looked up from germline, CDR1 is LGHNA and CDR2 is YNFKEQ. Trimming shortened V by 0 bases and J by 3 bases, and 18 bases separated the two germline ends. The CDR3 sequence is CASSQDMRGSDYYNSPLHF. The CDR3 DNA follows: TGTGCCAGCAGCCAAGATATGCGGGGCAGCGATTACTATAATTCACCCCTCCACTTT.

The chain carries TRBV7-2 and TRBJ2-5; 12 bases agree with TRBD2. The V gene end was trimmed by 1 base and the J gene end by 4 bases; junction bases not matched to a gene: 7. The CDR3 loop spans 17 amino acids. CDR1 and CDR2 (germline): SGHTA, FQGNSA. The CDR3 bases are TGTGCCAGCAGCTTAGTGATCCTAGCGGGGGGGCGAGAGACCCAGTACTTC. Protein product: CASSLVILAGGRETQYF.

This clone was picked up one time. The J gene is TRBJ1-2, the V gene TRBV28; D not resolved. Germline lookup yields CDR1 MDHEN and CDR2 SYDVKM. The CDR3 sequence is 14 residues long. V shed 7 bases and J shed 0 bases, with 12 bases lying between them. The CDR3 nucleotides read TGTGCCAGCATCTTGTCGGGTTCTAACTATGGCTACACCTTC. This codes for CASILSGSNYGYTF.

Only a few counts were recorded for this clone. The gene calls are TRBV19 and TRBJ2-7, with D perhaps TRBD2 (6 bases). Germline CDR1 LNHDA, CDR2 SQIVND (reference sequence). This CDR3 is 13 amino acids long. Trimming pared 7 bases from V and 6 bases from J, leaving 16 bases between. The CDR3 region is CASTDRGSGEQYF. DNA for the CDR3: TGTGCCAGTACCGATCGGGGTAGCGGCGAGCAGTACTTC.

The chain recombines TRBV5-5 with TRBJ2-5, with D possibly TRBD1 on 5 matching bases. With 2 bases removed from V and 1 base from J, the gap between germline ends came to 15 bases. The germline CDR1 and CDR2 sequences are SGHKS and YYEKEE (reference sequence). The CDR3 covers 16 residues. DNA for the CDR3: TGTGCCAGCAGCTTACTCTGGACGGACATCCAAGAGACCCAGTACTTC. Amino acids: CASSLLWTDIQETQYF.

The chain carries TRBV29-1 and TRBJ1-1; unclear D gene. Germline-derived CDR1 and CDR2 are SQVTM and ANQGSEA. Trimming pared 4 bases from V and 3 bases from J, leaving 9 bases between. This CDR3 region has 12 residues. The CDR3 nucleotides are TGCAGCGTTGGCGCGGCCTACACTGAAGCTTTCTTT. This codes for CSVGAAYTEAFF. Based on the CDR3 plus reference TRBV29-1 and TRBJ1-1, the full variable domain is SAVISQKPSRDICQRGTSLTIQCQVDSQVTMMFWYRQQPGQSLTLIATANQGSEATYESGFVIDKFPISRPNLTFSTLTVSNMSPEDSSIYLCSVGAAYTEAFFGQGTRLTVV.

With respect to this clone: Within the sample, other DNA sequences also encode this same CDR3. The chain has TRBV28 and TRBJ1-5; TRBD1 matches 9 bases. Losses at the gene ends were 9 bases for V and 7 bases for J; bases not matched to a gene: 4. This CDR3 region has 12 residues. The germline CDR1 and CDR2 sequences are MDHEN and SYDVKM. The CDR3 loop reads CARGQGGQPQHF. As DNA, the CDR3 is TGTGCCAGGGGACAGGGCGGGCAGCCCCAGCATTTT.